This TCR beta chain came from a study of blood T cell repertoires in COVID-19. Participant ages covered roughly 18 to 89 years across 24 US areas. Before being deemed recovered, Cohort 3 donors had two negative PCRs, clearance, or symptom resolution. Germline CDR1 is SGHDT and CDR2 is YYEEEE. The CDR3 contains 17 residues. V lost 0 bases, J lost 5 bases, and 6 bases stayed unmatched. In the authors' workflow: It was from reference gene primer amplification that nucleated cell counts were estimated. Some clones are missing from TCRdb's copy, which holds only in-frame ones; the method was immunoSEQ multiplex PCR. That table gives V, J and clone size, and the DNA gave D and trimming. The data hold approximately 130,000 clones, with around 86% observed a single time.

The sample comprised PBMCs or T cells enriched from blood (not recorded which). This TCR was sampled from a man aged 30 to 39 who had recovered from COVID-19. The gene calls are TRBV5-6 and TRBJ2-2, with 11 bases fitting TRBD2. CDR3 amino acids: CASSLDSGRAYTGELFF. CDR3 coding DNA: TGTGCCAGCAGCTTGGATAGCGGGAGGGCCTATACCGGGGAGCTGTTTTTT.